The 7 T cell receptor beta chains below come from one sample, sequenced in a study of T cell responses to AZD1222 COVID-19 vaccine (dated by TCRdb to the early 2020s). The intended sense of this specimen's time point label: baseline before first vaccination. The library was produced with the immunoSEQ multiplex PCR assay. What TCRdb holds here is the immuneACCESS table cut down to in-frame rearrangements. Part of the clones is not present; checked against another copy, under half of the missing clones reflect an unresolved V gene, and the others are unexplained. In all, the sample holds approximately 60,000 clones, and roughly 70% of those were seen once. Jointly, the top ten make up around 15% of the sample. This sample comprised peripheral blood, obtained on day 0 of AZD1222 vaccination. Every receptor here comes from an adult in good health.

This clone was counted between two and nine times. The V gene is TRBV18, the J gene TRBJ2-5, with D maybe TRBD1 (5 bases). V was clipped by 3 bases and J by 1 base, with 9 bases between them. Looked up from germline, CDR1 is KGHSH and CDR2 is LQKENI. The CDR3 is made up of 14 amino acids. The CDR3, as DNA: TGTGCCAGCTCACCTAAGGGGTTCCAAGAGACCCAGTACTTC. This gives the protein CASSPKGFQETQYF.

The V call is TRBV7-3, the J call TRBJ2-3; no clear D gene. This CDR3 comprises 16 residues. The germline V and J ends were trimmed by 5 bases and 2 bases, with 17 bases remaining between them. Germline CDR1 reads SGHTA; CDR2 reads FQGTGA. DNA for the CDR3: TGTGCCAGCAGCCCCCTAGGCGGTCTAAACACAGATACGCAGTATTTT. Its translation is CASSPLGGLNTDTQYF.

The chain is built from TRBV13 and TRBJ2-6; no definite D call. Germline loops: CDR1 PRHDT, CDR2 FYEKMQ (reference sequence). Trimming cost V 5 bases and J 1 base, with 6 bases left between them. This CDR3 has 14 residues. The CDR3 nucleotides read TGTGCCAGCAGCGCCGCTTCTGGGGCCAACGTCCTGACTTTC. This codes for CASSAASGANVLTF.

This clone was seen a single time. The gene calls are TRBV13 and TRBJ2-1, with TRBD1 matching over 9 bases. This CDR3 comprises 16 residues. V trimming: 5 bases; J trimming: 6 bases; junction bases outside the gene matches: 11. Germline lookup yields CDR1 PRHDT and CDR2 FYEKMQ (reference sequence). CDR3 residues: CASSAPRDRASNEQFF. CDR3 sequence (DNA): TGTGCCAGCAGCGCCCCCCGGGACAGGGCAAGCAATGAGCAGTTCTTC.

The V gene is TRBV19, the J gene TRBJ2-7; D is undetermined. Trimming took 2 bases from V and 4 from J, leaving 9 bases between them. CDR3 length: 13 amino acids. Germline CDR1 is LNHDA and CDR2 is SQIVND (reference sequence). The CDR3 here is CASSIYLGYEQYF. In DNA, the CDR3 is TGTGCCAGTAGTATATATCTCGGATACGAGCAGTACTTC.

The chain couples TRBV30 to TRBJ2-1; no clear D gene. This CDR3 is 11 amino acids long. Between the trimmed V and J ends, which lost 6 bases and 9 bases, there was a span of 12 bases. Germline V gives CDR1 GTSNPN, CDR2 SVGIG (reference sequence). CDR3 protein: CACSGYGEQFF. CDR3 sequence (DNA): TGTGCCTGCTCAGGCTATGGTGAGCAGTTCTTC.

The chain has TRBV7-2 and TRBJ2-1; the D is unclear. Between the trimmed V and J ends, which lost 5 bases and 9 bases, there was a span of 8 bases. CDR3 size: 11 residues. Germline V gene sequence: CDR1 SGHTA, CDR2 FQGNSA. This chain's CDR3 is CASSHRREQFF. CDR3 nucleotides: TGTGCCAGCAGCCACCGCCGTGAGCAGTTCTTC.